This is a list of T cell receptor beta chains from one sample in a study of cytomegalovirus exposure and HLA in healthy donors. This table comes from immunoSEQ multiplex PCR, and its TCRdb copy is limited to in-frame clones, with some not included. The repertoire table contains about 130,000 clones. The source material was PBMCs. Receptors were obtained from a man aged 18 to 30 in good health and CMV-seronegative. CDR3s include the opening cysteine and the closing phenylalanine or tryptophan. Fields, in order: V gene, J gene, CDR3 protein.

V: TRBV27; J: TRBJ2-7; CDR3: CASSLYRGTTYEQYF
V: TRBV29-1; J: TRBJ2-7; CDR3: CSVVAGGSSYEQYF
V: TRBV29-1; J: TRBJ2-7; CDR3: CSVGGQPSYEQYF
V: TRBV4-1; J: TRBJ1-5; CDR3: CASSQEGLHQPQHF
V: TRBV4-1; J: TRBJ1-1; CDR3: CASSQLRGTEAFF
V: TRBV12-5; J: TRBJ1-6; CDR3: CASGFNGGGPNSPLHF
V: TRBV18; J: TRBJ1-1; CDR3: CASSGGTGGLGHVNTEAFF
V: TRBV5-5; J: TRBJ2-7; CDR3: CASSSGGYEQYF
V: TRBV18; J: TRBJ1-1; CDR3: CASSDRGYQDTEAFF
V: TRBV30; J: TRBJ1-4; CDR3: CAWTFGGVVEKLFF
V: TRBV15; J: TRBJ1-5; CDR3: CATSSGNQPQHF
V: TRBV4-1; J: TRBJ2-1; CDR3: CASSQVAGEEQFF
V: TRBV6-5; J: TRBJ1-5; CDR3: CASSYGAGHQPQHF
V: TRBV11-2; J: TRBJ1-2; CDR3: CASSAEDYGYTF
V: TRBV27; J: TRBJ2-1; CDR3: CASSTGLAGVTSYNEQFF
V: TRBV6-1; J: TRBJ1-2; CDR3: CASSEQGIDGYTF
V: TRBV18; J: TRBJ2-7; CDR3: CASSPPGSSGVAYEQYF
V: TRBV27; J: TRBJ1-2; CDR3: CASSLMVRTGEDGYTF
V: TRBV6-5; J: TRBJ1-1; CDR3: CASGRQGWTEAFF
V: TRBV19; J: TRBJ2-1; CDR3: CASSTRTGGEQFF
V: TRBV6-1; J: TRBJ1-2; CDR3: CASVKDRVYGYTF
V: TRBV4-1; J: TRBJ2-7; CDR3: CASSQPGQEAYEQYF
V: TRBV2; J: TRBJ2-2; CDR3: CASTSVANTGELFF
V: TRBV6-1; J: TRBJ1-1; CDR3: CASSEASTRRVNTEAFF
V: TRBV7-2; J: TRBJ1-2; CDR3: CASSLPRTVNYGYTF
V: TRBV11-2; J: TRBJ1-1; CDR3: CASSPLPGQGRSLNTEAFF
V: TRBV10-3; J: TRBJ2-7; CDR3: CAIRYGDSYEQYF
V: TRBV2; J: TRBJ1-6; CDR3: CASPGQGNSPLHF
V: TRBV28; J: TRBJ2-2; CDR3: CASSSSLELAGGTGELFF